The following is a T cell receptor (beta chain) sequence with its context. The clone's antigen remains unknown. Base qualities are missing; no much larger clone stands one base away. This sample was included in a study of T cell responses to AZD1222 COVID-19 vaccine (dated by TCRdb to the early 2020s). With respect to the entire study: AZD1222 recipients given second doses at about 4 weeks or at about 12 weeks were pooled, since spike-specific TCR depth and breadth were not found to differ between the two schedules. TCR sequencing covered about 230 trial participants: 207 given two doses of AZD1222 and about 26 given two doses of MenACWY control vaccine. Trial participants were enrolled by age into subgroups of 18-55, 56-69 and 70-plus years, and around 140, 26 and 57 TCR-sequenced participants, respectively, were included in these subgroups.

The time point label here, explained by the study, means: baseline before first vaccination. Vaccinee samples were obtained from the UK trials COV001 and COV002, which included a single-blind randomized controlled phase 2/3 trial of AZD1222 (ChAdOx1 nCoV-19) in healthy adults. Trial participant PBMC samples were collected at day 0 and day 28 after the second dose for TCRbeta chain sequencing. Paper-wide results and their limitations: The 56-69-year group was small, and its depth increase did not reach significance, likely because of low power. After two AZD1222 doses, spike-specific TCR breadth and depth were significantly higher than at day 0 and than in MenACWY recipients. Because no samples from the day 14 peak response were available, repertoires could be characterized only after the peak T cell response. Conclusions about previously exposed vaccinees are limited because only a handful of AZD1222 recipients were SARS-CoV-2 seropositive at baseline. The whole spike protein was spanned by vaccine-associated CD4 TCRs, and dominant responses were seen in regions 160-218 and 743-854. Participants were mostly white British and included more females than males, and it was suggested by the authors that clonal diversity may have been underestimated. Epitopes outside the regions mutated in the B.1.351 and B.1.1.7 variants were reportedly recognized by nearly half of the unique spike-specific TCRs.

The CDR3 regions of human TCRbeta chains were analyzed by immunosequencing. The authors' pipeline ran thus. TCRs in the repertoires were compared against a reference library of SARS-CoV-2-specific TCRs that had been generated with the MIRA antigen-specificity platform. Breadth meant the fraction of unique TCRs that were SARS-CoV-2-associated, whereas depth meant the fraction of total T cells that were SARS-CoV-2-associated. Using the MIRA data, each spike-specific TCR was mapped to the spike region that the TCR reacts to and placed in a CD4 or CD8 class. Log10-transformed breadth and depth values were compared by one-way ANOVA with Sidak's multiple comparisons tests. Entries here come from immuneACCESS through TCRdb and include only in-frame sequences with V and J called. Some clones fail to appear in such tables; in the studies checked, an unresolved V gene covers under half of the shortfall, and the cause of the remainder is unknown. D and trimming were read from the DNA, whereas the V and J calls and clone size are those reported in that table. This sample is represented by some 200,000 clones; over 90% of them were singletons. Of the sample, roughly 3.9% is held by the ten largest clones.

There are 15 amino acids in the CDR3, from cysteine to phenylalanine inclusive. Only the CDR3 portion is preserved as DNA: 45 bases, with reading frame beginning at the first base. Based on the germline V gene, the CDR1 and CDR2 sequences are SNHLY and FYNNEI. V drops 6 bases and J drops 5 bases, leaving 19 bases in between. This sequence was found in an adult in good health. The chain uses TRBV2 and TRBJ1-2, with no D gene named confidently. The specimen was peripheral blood, collected on day 0 of AZD1222 vaccination. The CDR3 loop reads CASSQQPASGYGYTF. The nucleotides read TGTGCCAGCAGCCAACAGCCCGCTAGTGGGTATGGCTACACCTTC.